The present T cell receptor (beta chain) was sequenced within a study of blood T cell repertoires in COVID-19. About the research overall: COVID-19 samples from acute and convalescent phases originated in the United States, Italy and Spain. PBMCs, B-cell-depleted T cells, or T cells provided the cDNA or gDNA that made up the material.

Some clones are missing from TCRdb's copy, which holds only in-frame ones; the method was immunoSEQ multiplex PCR. The table has around 210,000 clones, around four fifths seen once. Trimming at V came to 0 bases and at J to 4 bases, leaving 7 bases not matched to a gene. The germline gives CDR1 MGHRA, CDR2 YSYEKL. This CDR3 is built from 17 residues. Followed over time, Seattle patients had been enrolled while infection was active. The sequence was obtained from a man between 60 and 75 years old with COVID-19, enrolled during active disease. Sequenced input: peripheral blood. The V gene is TRBV4-1, the J gene TRBJ2-3, with 10 nucleotides matching TRBD2. The CDR3 region is CASSQERAGGWSDTQYF. The CDR3 DNA follows: TGCGCCAGCAGCCAAGAACGAGCGGGAGGGTGGTCAGATACGCAGTATTTT.